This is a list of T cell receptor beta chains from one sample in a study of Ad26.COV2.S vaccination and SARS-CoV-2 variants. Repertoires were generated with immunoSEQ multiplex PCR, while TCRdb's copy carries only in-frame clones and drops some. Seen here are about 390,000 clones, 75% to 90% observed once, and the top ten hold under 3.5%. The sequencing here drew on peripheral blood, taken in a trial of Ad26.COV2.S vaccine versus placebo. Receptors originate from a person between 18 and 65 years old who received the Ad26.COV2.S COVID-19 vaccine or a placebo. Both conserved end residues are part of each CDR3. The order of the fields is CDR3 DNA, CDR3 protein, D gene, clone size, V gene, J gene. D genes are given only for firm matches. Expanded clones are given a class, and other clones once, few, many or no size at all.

DNA: TGTGCCAGCAGCGAGGACAATCCTGAAGCTTTCTTT
CDR3: CASSEDNPEAFF
D: -
size: -
V: TRBV2
J: TRBJ1-1

DNA: TGTGCCAGCTCACGCGACGGGACAGGGGTAAACACCATATATTTT
CDR3: CASSRDGTGVNTIYF
D: TRBD1
size: -
V: TRBV18
J: TRBJ1-3

DNA: TGTGCCAGCAGCTTCCAGTTTGGGGACATCTACGAGCAGTACTTC
CDR3: CASSFQFGDIYEQYF
D: -
size: -
V: TRBV11-3
J: TRBJ2-7

DNA: TGCGCCAGCAGCTTGGCAGGAGGAATCCGAGCCGGGCAGTTCTTC
CDR3: CASSLAGGIRAGQFF
D: -
size: -
V: TRBV5-1
J: TRBJ2-1

DNA: TGTGCCATCTCCCCACAGATCATGAACACTGAAGCTTTCTTT
CDR3: CAISPQIMNTEAFF
D: -
size: -
V: TRBV10-3
J: TRBJ1-1

DNA: TGCGCCAGCAGTGAGTCGGGGTTAGAGGTTGAAGCTTTCTTT
CDR3: CASSESGLEVEAFF
D: -
size: -
V: TRBV10-1
J: TRBJ1-1

DNA: TGTGCCAGCAGCTCGCCTTCGTACCCGGGGGGGGGAGTCACCTACGAGCAGTACTTC
CDR3: CASSSPSYPGGGVTYEQYF
D: TRBD2
size: once
V: TRBV7-9
J: TRBJ2-7

DNA: TGTGCCAGTACGGGACAGGGGATCACTGAAGCTTTCTTT
CDR3: CASTGQGITEAFF
D: TRBD1
size: -
V: TRBV19
J: TRBJ1-1

DNA: TGCGCCTCACGCTACGGCCCTAACTATGGCTACACCTTC
CDR3: CASRYGPNYGYTF
D: -
size: -
V: TRBV10-2
J: TRBJ1-2

DNA: TGTGCCAGTAGTCTCCAAGCTGGCAATCAGCCCCAGCATTTT
CDR3: CASSLQAGNQPQHF
D: -
size: -
V: TRBV19
J: TRBJ1-5

DNA: TGTGCCAGCAGCTTCTGGGGACTGGGCACCGGGGAGCTGTTTTTT
CDR3: CASSFWGLGTGELFF
D: -
size: -
V: TRBV7-2
J: TRBJ2-2

DNA: TGTGCCAGCAGCCAAGAGTGGGACTCACTCGGGACTGAAGCTTTCTTT
CDR3: CASSQEWDSLGTEAFF
D: -
size: -
V: TRBV3-1/TRBV3-2
J: TRBJ1-1

DNA: TGCGCCAGCAGTCGACACTCACAGGGAGGAGAAGACACCATATATTTT
CDR3: CASSRHSQGGEDTIYF
D: -
size: -
V: TRBV23-1
J: TRBJ1-3

DNA: TGTGCCACCAGCACGGGACAGGGAAATTCACCCCTCCACTTT
CDR3: CATSTGQGNSPLHF
D: TRBD1
size: -
V: TRBV15
J: TRBJ1-6

DNA: TGTGCCACCAGCGTAGGGGACACTGAAGCTTTCTTT
CDR3: CATSVGDTEAFF
D: -
size: -
V: TRBV15
J: TRBJ1-1

DNA: TGTGCCAGCACGAGGGACCGAACGATAAACACTGAAGCTTTCTTT
CDR3: CASTRDRTINTEAFF
D: -
size: -
V: TRBV27
J: TRBJ1-1

DNA: TGTGCCAGCAGCAAAACTCGGACAGGGAAATATGGCTACACCTTC
CDR3: CASSKTRTGKYGYTF
D: -
size: -
V: TRBV21-1
J: TRBJ1-2

DNA: TGTGCCAGCAGCCAAGATCCCCCGTACGCTTTCTTT
CDR3: CASSQDPPYAFF
D: -
size: once
V: TRBV3-1/TRBV3-2
J: TRBJ1-1

DNA: TGTGCCAGCAGCTCAAGGACGGCGAACACTGAAGCTTTCTTT
CDR3: CASSSRTANTEAFF
D: -
size: -
V: TRBV7-9
J: TRBJ1-1

DNA: TGTGCCAGCAGCTTCGGGGAGGGAGGCTCACCCCTCCACTTT
CDR3: CASSFGEGGSPLHF
D: -
size: -
V: TRBV7-2
J: TRBJ1-6

DNA: TGTGCCAGCAGCCAAGAGGGGACGCTTGGCAACAATCAGCCCCAGCATTTT
CDR3: CASSQEGTLGNNQPQHF
D: -
size: -
V: TRBV3-1/TRBV3-2
J: TRBJ1-5

DNA: TGCGCCAGCAGCTTGATACTCGAAGAGACCCAGTACTTC
CDR3: CASSLILEETQYF
D: -
size: -
V: TRBV5-1
J: TRBJ2-5

DNA: TGTGCCAGCAGTTTGGAGAATTCACCCCTCCACTTT
CDR3: CASSLENSPLHF
D: -
size: -
V: TRBV12-3/TRBV12-4
J: TRBJ1-6

DNA: TGCGCCAGCACCTTCCCCGGCGGCTCGAACACCGGGGAGCTGTTTTTT
CDR3: CASTFPGGSNTGELFF
D: -
size: -
V: TRBV5-1
J: TRBJ2-2

DNA: TGTGCCAGCAGCCAAGATGCGATGGGCGAGCAGTACTTC
CDR3: CASSQDAMGEQYF
D: -
size: -
V: TRBV3-1/TRBV3-2
J: TRBJ2-7

DNA: TGTGCCAGCAGCCAAGGGTCCGGGACAGAGGGAGAGACCCAGTACTTC
CDR3: CASSQGSGTEGETQYF
D: TRBD1
size: -
V: TRBV7-9
J: TRBJ2-5

DNA: TGCGCCAGCAGCCCCCTACTAGACAATGAGCAGTTCTTC
CDR3: CASSPLLDNEQFF
D: -
size: -
V: TRBV5-1
J: TRBJ2-1

DNA: TGCGCCAGCAGCTCGTTCCGGGACAGGGGGACCGGGGAGCTGTTTTTT
CDR3: CASSSFRDRGTGELFF
D: TRBD1
size: -
V: TRBV5-1
J: TRBJ2-2

DNA: TGCGCCAGCAGCCGTTCGGGACAGGGGGCGCGTGGAACTGAAGCTTTCTTT
CDR3: CASSRSGQGARGTEAFF
D: TRBD1
size: -
V: TRBV5-1
J: TRBJ1-1

DNA: TGCGCCAGCAGTGCGGGGACCGAGGCCTTCGAGCAGTACTTC
CDR3: CASSAGTEAFEQYF
D: -
size: -
V: TRBV10-2
J: TRBJ2-7

DNA: TGTGCCAGCAGTGGGACTGCCAGCGGCTACACCTTC
CDR3: CASSGTASGYTF
D: -
size: -
V: TRBV2
J: TRBJ1-2

DNA: TGTGCCAGCAACGAGGCCTTTAGATCTGGAAACACCATATATTTT
CDR3: CASNEAFRSGNTIYF
D: -
size: -
V: TRBV6-5
J: TRBJ1-3

DNA: TGTGCCAGCAGCGGTGGACAGGGGGCGAACACCATATATTTT
CDR3: CASSGGQGANTIYF
D: TRBD1
size: -
V: TRBV5-8
J: TRBJ1-3

DNA: TGTGCCACCAGTGAAAGGGCCGGCAATCAGCCCCAGCATTTT
CDR3: CATSERAGNQPQHF
D: -
size: -
V: TRBV24-1
J: TRBJ1-5

DNA: TGTGCCAGCACGGGAGTGTCAGATACGCAGTATTTT
CDR3: CASTGVSDTQYF
D: -
size: -
V: TRBV11-2
J: TRBJ2-3

DNA: TGCGCCAGCAGCCAAGATAAAAACAGGCTCTCTGGAAACACCATATATTTT
CDR3: CASSQDKNRLSGNTIYF
D: -
size: -
V: TRBV4-3
J: TRBJ1-3

DNA: TGTGCCAGCATAGCGGGCTCGATGGTCACTGAAGCTTTCTTT
CDR3: CASIAGSMVTEAFF
D: -
size: -
V: TRBV2
J: TRBJ1-1

DNA: TGTGCCAGTAAGCGCCGGGACACCCCCTACGAGCAGTACTTC
CDR3: CASKRRDTPYEQYF
D: -
size: -
V: TRBV27
J: TRBJ2-7

DNA: TGTGCCAGCAGCGGCAATAGCGGGGGGAACCCTACCTACGAGCAGTACTTC
CDR3: CASSGNSGGNPTYEQYF
D: TRBD2
size: -
V: TRBV5-6
J: TRBJ2-7

DNA: TGTGCCAGCAGTGGGGGTTGGACCCAGTACTTC
CDR3: CASSGGWTQYF
D: -
size: -
V: TRBV6-2/TRBV6-3
J: TRBJ2-5

DNA: TGCGCCAGCAGCCAACAGACCAGAGATAAGGATTCACCCCTCCACTTT
CDR3: CASSQQTRDKDSPLHF
D: -
size: -
V: TRBV4-1
J: TRBJ1-6

DNA: TGCGCCAGCAGCTTAGACCAGAACACTGAAGCTTTCTTT
CDR3: CASSLDQNTEAFF
D: -
size: -
V: TRBV5-1
J: TRBJ1-1

DNA: TGTGCCAGTAGTATCGGACAGCTCTATGGCGGCTACACCTTC
CDR3: CASSIGQLYGGYTF
D: -
size: -
V: TRBV19
J: TRBJ1-2

DNA: TGTGCCAGCAGTGCCACAGGGGGCTACGAGCAGTACTTC
CDR3: CASSATGGYEQYF
D: TRBD1
size: -
V: TRBV6-2/TRBV6-3
J: TRBJ2-7

DNA: TGTGCCAGCAGTGACTGGGATGCGGGCACAGATACGCAGTATTTT
CDR3: CASSDWDAGTDTQYF
D: -
size: -
V: TRBV25-1
J: TRBJ2-3

DNA: TGTGCCAGTAGTATAGGAGGACATCCGACGGGCTACTATGGCTACACCTTC
CDR3: CASSIGGHPTGYYGYTF
D: -
size: -
V: TRBV19
J: TRBJ1-2

DNA: TGTGCCAGCAGCCAAGTTGCCAGTGTAGACACTGAAGCTTTCTTT
CDR3: CASSQVASVDTEAFF
D: -
size: -
V: TRBV14
J: TRBJ1-1

DNA: TGTGCCAGCAGTTTGGAAAGGAATCAGCCCCAGCATTTT
CDR3: CASSLERNQPQHF
D: -
size: -
V: TRBV27
J: TRBJ1-5

DNA: TGTGCCATCAGCCTGACGGAGAACTATGGCTACACCTTC
CDR3: CAISLTENYGYTF
D: -
size: -
V: TRBV10-3
J: TRBJ1-2

DNA: TGTGCCAGCTCGAACTACGAGCAGTACTTC
CDR3: CASSNYEQYF
D: -
size: -
V: TRBV2
J: TRBJ2-7

DNA: TGTGCCAGCAGCCAGTTGCGTGGTTCACCCCTCCACTTT
CDR3: CASSQLRGSPLHF
D: -
size: -
V: TRBV7-2
J: TRBJ1-6

DNA: TGTGCCACCAGTGATAGAGCCTCAGGAGGGGGGTACACTGAAGCTTTCTTT
CDR3: CATSDRASGGGYTEAFF
D: -
size: -
V: TRBV24-1
J: TRBJ1-1

DNA: TGTGCCAGCAGCTTAGGGGGTGGTAACAATTCACCCCTCCACTTT
CDR3: CASSLGGGNNSPLHF
D: -
size: few
V: TRBV7-2
J: TRBJ1-6

DNA: TGCGCCAGCGGGTTAGTGGGGGTCACTGAAGCTTTCTTT
CDR3: CASGLVGVTEAFF
D: -
size: once
V: TRBV4-3
J: TRBJ1-1